Sequencing of this TCR beta chain was carried out in a study of T-cell reconstitution after alpha-beta-depleted transplantation in children. The CDR3 loop spans 14 amino acids. CDR1 and CDR2 (germline): MGHRA, YSYEKL. The junction had 7 bases not matched to a gene; V was cut back by 2 bases and J by 8 bases. Comments on this clonotype: Its antigen is undetermined.

Molecular barcoding with unique molecular identifiers was used for the TCRbeta library. TCRdb called the PCR reads again in MiXCR, with one record for every CDR3 protein. The sample yields around 580,000 distinct CDR3 sequences, under 25% seen once. Study findings and constraints: Alpha-beta T cells about two months after transplant reportedly derived from several hundred expanded graft clones.

Material: PBMCs, mostly from graft donor cells, obtained 360 days after TCRalphabeta/CD19-depleted stem cell transplant. The TCR was taken from a boy younger than two who had a stem cell transplant for acute myeloid leukemia, so the T cells may come from the graft donor. The chain links TRBV4-1 to TRBJ1-1, with 8 bases matching TRBD1. The CDR3 loop is CASSQPGQEEEAFF. The CDR3 nucleotides are TGCGCCAGCAGCCAACCGGGACAGGAGGAGGAAGCTTTCTTT.